What follows are 21 T cell receptor beta chains derived from one specimen sequenced in a study of T cells in Graves' hyperthyroidism and ophthalmopathy. TCR beta CDR3 regions were amplified from RNA. Researchers ran a first-round RT-PCR on the TCR CDR3 using the HTBI primer set. TCRdb recomputed calls from the multiplex PCR reads with MiXCR, one row per CDR3 protein. The profile covers some 420,000 distinct CDR3 sequences, with approximately 13% appearing a single time and 5.3% taken by the ten largest. The sequencing input was blood. The receptors derive from a woman between 18 and 30 years old with Graves' hyperthyroidism.

In its sample, this clonotype was seen once. DNA of the CDR3: TGTGCCAGCTCACCACCGGGACAGGGGGGATACGAGCAGTACTTC. Amino acids: CASSPPGQGGYEQYF. This rearrangement joins TRBV18 to TRBJ2-7; 11 nucleotides agree with TRBD1. The ends lost 0 bases at V and 4 bases at J; junction bases unmatched: 2. CDR3 length: 15 amino acids. The germline CDR1 and CDR2 sequences are KGHSH and LQKENI.

This clonotype was observed a handful of times. The chain uses TRBV20-1 and TRBJ2-1, with TRBD2 matching 7 bases. The CDR3 has 14 residues. Germline CDR1 is DFQATT and CDR2 is SNEGSKA (reference sequence). With V trimmed by 7 bases and J by 2 bases, 8 bases remained unmatched. CDR3 DNA sequence: TGCAGTGGGTCTAGCGGACGGACCTACAATGAGCAGTTCTTC. This encodes CSGSSGRTYNEQFF.

This clonotype was counted only a few times. The gene calls are TRBV3-1 and TRBJ2-5; TRBD2 matches at 11 bases. This CDR3 comprises 20 residues. Looked up from germline, CDR1 is LGHDT and CDR2 is YNNKEL (reference sequence). V lost 1 base to trimming and J lost 0 bases; unmatched junction nucleotides: 13. CDR3 nucleotides: TGTGCCAGCAGCCAAGTCTCTAGCGGGAGGTCCTTAGAACACCAAGAGACCCAGTACTTC. It translates to CASSQVSSGRSLEHQETQYF.

This clonotype was seen a few times. The chain couples TRBV7-2 to TRBJ1-5; no definite D call. Germline values: CDR1 SGHTA, CDR2 FQGNSA. The V and J ends lost 5 bases and 5 bases respectively, with 10 bases between them. This CDR3 spans 13 amino acids. The CDR3 coding sequence is TGTGCCAGCAGCCGCCTGGTGGATCAGCCCCAGCATTTT. It codes for CASSRLVDQPQHF.

This clonotype was seen many times. The gene calls are TRBV10-1 and TRBJ1-1; weak D call: TRBD1 (6 bases). Per the germline V gene, CDR1 is WNHNN and CDR2 is SYGVQD (reference sequence). Between the trimmed V and J ends, which lost 0 bases and 8 bases, there was a span of 10 bases. CDR3 length equals 13 residues. Here the CDR3 reads CASSESGGNEAFF. As DNA, the CDR3 is TGCGCCAGCAGTGAGTCAGGGGGGAACGAAGCTTTCTTT.

This clonotype was counted a few times. The genes are TRBV9 and TRBJ2-7, with TRBD1 identical over 11 bases. Germline CDR1 SGDLS, CDR2 YYNGEE. The junction had 8 bases not matched to a gene; V was cut back by 2 bases and J by 1 base. The CDR3 runs 17 residues. The CDR3 here is CASSVGGTGGFSYEQYF. The CDR3, as DNA: TGTGCCAGCAGCGTCGGGGGGACAGGGGGGTTTTCCTACGAGCAGTACTTC.

This clonotype appeared many times. CDR3 bases: TGTGCCAGCAGCCTAGAGCAGGGATTCAATCAGCCCCAGCATTTT. It translates to CASSLEQGFNQPQHF. The genes are TRBV7-2 and TRBJ1-5; tentative D call: TRBD1 (5 bases). The ends were cut back, 5 bases at V and 3 bases at J, with 14 bases in the middle. Germline lookup yields CDR1 SGHTA and CDR2 FQGNSA. This CDR3 region has 15 residues.

Ten or more counts support this clonotype. CDR3 loop: CSARGPWENEQYF. The CDR3 bases are TGCAGTGCTAGAGGGCCTTGGGAGAACGAGCAGTACTTC. The gene calls are TRBV20-1 and TRBJ2-7, with D perhaps matching TRBD2 (5 bases). V shed 1 base and J shed 5 bases, with 12 bases lying between them. Germline values: CDR1 DFQATT, CDR2 SNEGSKA (reference sequence). This CDR3 region has 13 residues.

The V and J genes are TRBV19 and TRBJ2-1, with 7 bases identical to TRBD2. CDR1 is LNHDA, CDR2 SQIVND, per germline (reference sequence). V lost 6 bases and J lost 2; bases outside the gene matches: 1. The length of the CDR3 is 13 residues. The CDR3 DNA reads TGTGCCAGTAGCGGGAGGACCTACAATGAGCAGTTCTTC. Translated: CASSGRTYNEQFF. The entire variable domain, with the rest obtained from reference TRBV19 and TRBJ2-1, is as follows: DGGITQSPKYLFRKEGQNVTLSCEQNLNHDAMYWYRQDPGQGLRLIYYSQIVNDFQKGDIAEGYSVSREKKESFPLTVTSAQKNPTAFYLCASSGRTYNEQFFGPGTRLTVL.

CDR3 nucleotide sequence: TGTGCCAGCAGCACATGGACATCGGGAGGTGAAAAACTGTTTTTT. Translated, it gives CASSTWTSGGEKLFF. V gene TRBV13 combines with J gene TRBJ1-4, with D possibly matching TRBD1 (5 bases). V was pared by 5 bases and J by 7 bases, with 17 bases between. Germline V gene data show CDR1 as PRHDT and CDR2 as FYEKMQ (reference sequence). The CDR3 is 15 amino acids.

This clonotype was seen ten or more times. This chain connects TRBV20-1 to TRBJ1-1; D gene ambiguous. The CDR3 sequence is 12 residues long. The germline V and J ends were trimmed by 3 bases and 6 bases, with 11 bases remaining between them. CDR1 is DFQATT, CDR2 SNEGSKA, per germline (reference sequence). The CDR3 sequence: CSASAGWAEAFF. Here the CDR3 DNA reads TGCAGTGCTAGTGCGGGGTGGGCTGAAGCTTTCTTT.

This clonotype has more than one count but fewer than ten. A much larger clone differs from this one at a single base, so this may be a read error. The rearrangement uses TRBV7-8 and TRBJ1-1; 7 bases align to TRBD1. Germline V lookup: CDR1 SGHVS, CDR2 FQNEAQ. This CDR3 has 16 residues. Here the CDR3 reads CASGLEGARRNTEAFF. Written as DNA, the CDR3 is TGTGCCAGCGGCTTGGAGGGGGCTAGAAGGAACACTGAAGCTTTCTTT. Full variable domain (outside the CDR3, taken from reference TRBV7-8 and TRBJ1-1): GAGVSQSPRYKVAKRGQDVALRCDPISGHVSLFWYQQALGQGPEFLTYFQNEAQLDKSGLPSDRFFAERPEGSVSTLKIQRTQQEDSAVYLCASGLEGARRNTEAFFGQGTRLTVV.

This clonotype was seen only a few times. This sequence joins TRBV11-2 and TRBJ1-2, with 11 bases fitting TRBD1. The CDR3 loop spans 16 amino acids. The V gene end was trimmed by 5 bases and the J gene end by 4 bases; junction bases not matched to a gene: 9. The germline V gene has CDR1 SGHAT and CDR2 FQNNGV. CDR3 region: CASSISRDRGSYGYTF. The DNA for the CDR3 is TGTGCCAGCAGCATCAGCCGGGACAGGGGGAGCTATGGCTACACCTTC. Full variable domain (outside the CDR3, taken from reference TRBV11-2 and TRBJ1-2): EAGVAQSPRYKIIEKRQSVAFWCNPISGHATLYWYQQILGQGPKLLIQFQNNGVVDDSQLPKDRFSAERLKGVDSTLKIQPAKLEDSAVYLCASSISRDRGSYGYTFGSGTRLTVV.

This clonotype was recorded a few times. The CDR3 region is CASNSGLAGSNQFF. CDR3 DNA: TGTGCCAGCAACTCGGGACTAGCGGGATCGAATCAGTTCTTC. The V call is TRBV7-9, the J call TRBJ2-1; 13 bases map to TRBD2. Germline-derived CDR1 and CDR2 are SEHNR and FQNEAQ (reference sequence). V shed 7 bases, J shed 13 bases, and the junction held 10 bases outside the gene matches. The CDR3 runs 14 residues. Complete variable domain (other parts from reference TRBV7-9 and TRBJ2-1): DTGVSQNPRHKITKRGQNVTFRCDPISEHNRLYWYRQTLGQGPEFLTYFQNEAQLEKSRLLSDRFSAERPKGSFSTLEIQRTEQGDSAMYLCASNSGLAGSNQFFGPGTRLTVL.

This clonotype turned up a few times. As DNA, the CDR3 is TGCGCCAGCAGCCAAGGGAGCGCCTACGAGCAGTACTTC. It yields the protein CASSQGSAYEQYF. The chain uses TRBV5-1 and TRBJ2-7; D perhaps matches TRBD2 (5 bases). The CDR3 has 13 amino acids. From germline, CDR1 is SGHRS and CDR2 YFSETQ. Trimming left V 4 bases short and J 2 bases short, with 10 bases between.

This clonotype appeared a few times. Just one base apart from a much larger clone, this may be a read error. The chain links TRBV6-2 or TRBV6-3 to TRBJ2-1, with 12 nucleotides matching TRBD2. This CDR3 region has 16 residues. V shed 7 bases and J 5 bases; nucleotides not matched to a gene: 9. CDR1 and CDR2 from the germline V gene are MNHEY and SVGEGT. CDR3 protein: CASNLYPSGRDNEQFF. The CDR3 DNA reads as TGTGCCAGCAATTTATATCCTAGCGGGAGGGACAATGAGCAGTTCTTC.

CDR3 residues: CASSTHRGNEQFF. The CDR3 nucleotides are TGTGCCAGTAGTACCCACAGGGGAAATGAGCAGTTCTTC. This rearrangement joins TRBV19 to TRBJ2-1; 7 positions agree with TRBD1. Trimming cost V 4 bases and J 7 bases; bases outside gene matches: 4. Germline CDR1 LNHDA, CDR2 SQIVND (reference sequence). The CDR3 has 13 residues.

V is TRBV28 and J is TRBJ2-2, with TRBD2 identical over 15 bases. The germline V gene encodes CDR1 MDHEN and CDR2 SYDVKM. The V segment lost 5 bases and the J segment 13 bases; nucleotides outside the gene matches: 2. The CDR3 is made up of 13 amino acids. The CDR3 DNA reads as TGTGCCAGCAGTACGGGACTAGCGGGAGGGCTGTTTTTT. Translated: CASSTGLAGGLFF. The variable domain in full, with the rest retrieved from reference TRBV28 and TRBJ2-2, is DVKVTQSSRYLVKRTGEKVFLECVQDMDHENMFWYRQDPGLGLRLIYFSYDVKMKEKGDIPEGYSVSREKKERFSLILESASTNQTSMYLCASSTGLAGGLFFGEGSRLTVL.

Ten or more counts support this clonotype. V gene TRBV6-5 combines with J gene TRBJ2-3; a weak D match, TRBD1 (7 bases). Trimming removed 2 bases from V and 4 bases from J, with 16 bases in between. The V gene's germline CDR1 is MNHEY and CDR2 SVGAGI. This CDR3 comprises 16 residues. In DNA form, the CDR3 reads TGTGCCAGCAGTTACGCCAGGGGGGTGTATGCAGATACGCAGTATTTT. It yields the protein CASSYARGVYADTQYF.

The V and J genes are TRBV20-1 and TRBJ2-2; TRBD1 matches 8 bases. V lost 6 bases and J lost 3; bases outside the gene matches: 6. The CDR3 loop spans 14 amino acids. Germline loops: CDR1 DFQATT, CDR2 SNEGSKA (reference sequence). CDR3 sequence (DNA): TGCAGTGCCAAGACAGGGGACCACACCGGGGAGCTGTTTTTT. It yields the protein CSAKTGDHTGELFF.

This clonotype was counted at least ten times. The rearrangement uses TRBV6-1 and TRBJ1-1, with 7 bases matching TRBD1. The ends lost 7 bases at V and 3 bases at J; junction bases unmatched: 14. Per the germline V gene, CDR1 is MNHNS and CDR2 is SASEGT. The CDR3 runs 16 residues. The CDR3 nucleotides read TGTGCCAGCACCCTGACTTGGGGCAGGGGGGACACTGAAGCTTTCTTT. Its translation: CASTLTWGRGDTEAFF.